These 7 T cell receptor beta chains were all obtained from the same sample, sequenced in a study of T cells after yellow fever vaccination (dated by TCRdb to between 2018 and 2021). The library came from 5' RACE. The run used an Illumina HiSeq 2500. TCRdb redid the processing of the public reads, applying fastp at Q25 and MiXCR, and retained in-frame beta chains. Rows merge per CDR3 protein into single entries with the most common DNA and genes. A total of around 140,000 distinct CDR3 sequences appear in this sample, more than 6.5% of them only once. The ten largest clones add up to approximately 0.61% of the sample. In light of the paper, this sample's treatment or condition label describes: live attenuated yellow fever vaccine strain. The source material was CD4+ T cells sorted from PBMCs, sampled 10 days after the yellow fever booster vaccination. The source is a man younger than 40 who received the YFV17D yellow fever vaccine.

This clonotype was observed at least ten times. DNA of the CDR3: TGTGCCAGCAGGAGACTAGCGGGAGCTAGCGAGCAGTTCTTC. Translated: CASRRLAGASEQFF. The gene calls are TRBV7-8 and TRBJ2-1; 12 bases match TRBD2. CDR1 is SGHVS and CDR2 is FQNEAQ in the germline V gene. The CDR3 is made up of 14 amino acids. V lost 6 bases and J lost 10; bases outside the gene matches: 7.

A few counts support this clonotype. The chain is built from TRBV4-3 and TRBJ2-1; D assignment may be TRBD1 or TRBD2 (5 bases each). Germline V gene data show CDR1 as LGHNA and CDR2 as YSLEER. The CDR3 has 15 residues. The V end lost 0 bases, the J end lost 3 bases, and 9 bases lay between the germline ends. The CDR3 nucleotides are TGCGCCAGCAGCCAAGAGGGGACGGTCTACAATGAGCAGTTCTTC. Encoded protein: CASSQEGTVYNEQFF.

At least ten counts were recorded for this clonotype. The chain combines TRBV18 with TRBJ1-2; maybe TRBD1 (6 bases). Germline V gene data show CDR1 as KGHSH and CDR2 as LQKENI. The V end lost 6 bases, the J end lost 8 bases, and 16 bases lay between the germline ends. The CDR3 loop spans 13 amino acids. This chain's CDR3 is CASSLDSYPGYTF. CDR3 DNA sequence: TGTGCCAGCTCGCTGGACAGCTACCCGGGCTACACCTTC.

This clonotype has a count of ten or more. The CDR3 loop reads CASKEARTDTQYF. The CDR3 DNA reads as TGTGCCAGCAAGGAGGCGCGCACAGATACGCAGTATTTT. The chain combines TRBV12-3 or TRBV12-4 with TRBJ2-3, with TRBD2 as a possible D gene (5 bases). The CDR3 extends over 13 amino acids. The V gene lost 7 bases and the J gene lost 1 base, with 9 bases spanning the gap.

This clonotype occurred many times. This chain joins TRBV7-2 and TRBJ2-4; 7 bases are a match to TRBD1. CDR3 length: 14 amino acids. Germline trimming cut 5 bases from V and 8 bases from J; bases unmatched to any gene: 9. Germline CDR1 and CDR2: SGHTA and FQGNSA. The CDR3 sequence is CASSPVVGGYIQYF. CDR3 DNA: TGTGCCAGCAGCCCTGTAGTAGGGGGCTACATTCAGTACTTC.

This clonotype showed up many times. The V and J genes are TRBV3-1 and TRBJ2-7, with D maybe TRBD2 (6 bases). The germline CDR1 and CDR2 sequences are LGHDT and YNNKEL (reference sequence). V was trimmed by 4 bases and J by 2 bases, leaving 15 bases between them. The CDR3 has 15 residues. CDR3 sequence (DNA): TGTGCCAGCAGCCCCCTCGAGCGGGTAGCCTACGAGCAGTACTTC. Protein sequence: CASSPLERVAYEQYF.

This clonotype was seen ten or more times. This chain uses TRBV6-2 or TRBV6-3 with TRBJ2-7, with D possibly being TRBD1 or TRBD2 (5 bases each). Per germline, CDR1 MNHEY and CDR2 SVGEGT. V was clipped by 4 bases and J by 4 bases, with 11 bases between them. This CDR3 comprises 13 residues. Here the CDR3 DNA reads TGTGCCAGCAGTTGGGACCGTGGTTACGAGCAGTACTTC. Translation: CASSWDRGYEQYF.